This TCR beta chain was captured by sequencing in a study of cytomegalovirus exposure and HLA in healthy donors. Both 60 Vbeta primers and 13 Jbeta primers went into the PCR. Libraries were prepared by immunoSEQ multiplex PCR; TCRdb keeps only in-frame clonotypes and omits some of them. The table has 95,000 to 150,000 clones, 75% seen once. From germline, CDR1 is SGHRS and CDR2 YFSETQ. The V end lost 4 bases, the J end lost 5 bases, and 12 bases lay between the germline ends. The length of the CDR3 is 14 residues. Nominally healthy donors provided the samples, though records likely missed some immune exposures.

The sample was PBMCs. The sequence came from a woman between 45 and 60 years old in good health and CMV-seronegative. The chain is built from TRBV5-1 and TRBJ1-4; the D gene is possibly TRBD1 (5 bases). The CDR3 sequence is CASSIPGLNEKLFF. The CDR3 coding sequence is TGCGCCAGCAGCATCCCGGGACTAAATGAAAAACTGTTTTTT.